The 5 T cell receptor beta chains in this list originate from one sample, sequenced in a study of T-cell reconstitution after alpha-beta-depleted transplantation in children. Molecular barcoding with unique molecular identifiers was used for the TCRbeta library. TCRdb re-called the PCR reads with MiXCR, one entry per CDR3 protein. The table lists about a million distinct CDR3 sequences, roughly 31% of them singletons. The specimen comprised PBMCs, mostly from graft donor cells, sampled 360 days after TCRalphabeta/CD19-depleted stem cell transplant. The receptors were sampled from a boy younger than two who had a stem cell transplant for SCID, so the T cells may come from the graft donor.

Only a few counts were recorded for this clonotype. J is TRBJ2-7 and V is TRBV20-1; D not certain. The germline V and J ends were trimmed by 2 bases and 1 base, with 18 bases remaining between them. Germline V gives CDR1 DFQATT, CDR2 SNEGSKA (reference sequence). This CDR3 has 16 residues. CDR3 amino acids: CSARTIALSPSYEQYF. The CDR3 DNA sequence: TGCAGTGCTAGAACTATAGCACTAAGTCCATCCTACGAGCAGTACTTC.

A few counts support this clonotype. The V and J genes are TRBV4-3 and TRBJ2-1, with D possibly TRBD2 on 5 matching bases. Germline V gives CDR1 LGHNA, CDR2 YSLEER. Deletions cut 0 bases from V and 3 bases from J, with 9 bases between. The CDR3 extends over 15 amino acids. The chain's CDR3 is CASSQDPTSYNEQFF. Here the CDR3 DNA reads TGCGCCAGCAGCCAAGATCCCACTAGCTACAATGAGCAGTTCTTC.

This clonotype came up a few times. This sequence joins TRBV4-1 and TRBJ2-5; D uncertain. The CDR3 is made up of 14 amino acids. The germline V gene has CDR1 MGHRA and CDR2 YSYEKL. Between the trimmed V and J ends, which lost 0 bases and 5 bases, there was a span of 10 bases. CDR3 protein: CASSQDPIWETQYF. CDR3 DNA: TGCGCCAGCAGCCAAGATCCCATATGGGAGACCCAGTACTTC.

The chain combines TRBV2 with TRBJ2-5; possible D gene TRBD2, 5 bases. CDR1 and CDR2 (germline): SNHLY, FYNNEI. This CDR3 has 13 amino acids. V lost 7 bases, J lost 1 base, and 10 bases lay in between. Here the CDR3 reads CASTEDGQETQYF. The CDR3, as DNA: TGTGCCAGCACGGAGGACGGCCAAGAGACCCAGTACTTC.

This chain uses TRBV28 with TRBJ2-3; D might be TRBD1 (6 bases). Trimming removed 1 base at V and 2 bases at J, with 10 bases between. The CDR3 covers 15 residues. Germline CDR1 MDHEN, CDR2 SYDVKM. The DNA for the CDR3 is TGTGCCAGCAGTTTATACAGGGTCCTCACAGATACGCAGTATTTT. Translating gives CASSLYRVLTDTQYF.